This TCR beta chain came from a study of blood T cell repertoires in COVID-19 (TCRdb year 2020). Study-level background: Samples from collaborators originated in the United States, Italy and Spain and spanned both the acute and convalescent phases of COVID-19. The prospective study material was composed of cDNA or gDNA derived from T cells, B-cell-depleted T cells, or PBMCs. Subjects who had been exposed to COVID-19, were actively infected with it, or had recovered from it provided the deeply sampled blood TCRbeta repertoires that made up the dataset. A freely available public database, intended as a resource for researchers studying the immune response to SARS-CoV-2, is where the repertoires were released. The samples were drawn from the first 160 participants of the ongoing ImmuneRACE study and from over a thousand subjects provided by 6 global collaborators. The sample metadata nearly always contained a de-identified subject ID, COVID-19 status, age in years and sex. HLA class I and class II types, where available, came from metadata supplied by the sample provider rather than from assay-based typing. Study-wide findings and limitations: The amount of clinical and demographic metadata varied by source and participant and was provided uncurated.

From its cysteine to its phenylalanine, the CDR3 spans 15 amino acids. The DNA shown is the 45-base CDR3, in frame from base 1. The germline V gene yields MNHEY for CDR1 and SVGAGI for CDR2. V was cut back by 5 bases and J by 2 bases, leaving a gap of 15 bases between them. TCRbeta CDR3 regions were amplified from genomic DNA by means of the immunoSEQ Assay, a bias-controlled multiplex PCR. On the authors' methods: Nucleated cell counts per sample were estimated from amplification of reference gene primers within the assay. To quantify the absolute abundance of each unique TCRbeta CDR3 rearrangement, sequence reads were collapsed and filtered. For each sample, productive Simpson clonality was calculated by taking the square root of Simpson's diversity index across productive rearrangements. TCRdb carries this immuneACCESS record with in-frame sequences only. Its versions omit some clonotypes, under half of them owing to an unresolved V gene in the studies checked, with the rest unexplained. The V and J calls and clone size were taken over from that table, and D and trimming were inferred from the DNA. The sample table records about 100,000 clones; under 90% of these occur just once. The leading ten clones occupy roughly 13% of the sample.

Concerning this clone: The antigen it recognizes is unknown. The input lacks base qualities; no much larger clone sits a single base away.

Whole blood was collected in K2EDTA tubes by collaborating institutions according to the institutions' own protocols. For TCRbeta analysis, collaborator samples were shipped as frozen whole blood, as isolated PBMCs, or as DNA extracted from either sample type. The TCR originated in a human donor in a cohort sampled during active COVID-19. The rearrangement combines TRBV6-5 with TRBJ1-2; TRBD1 is a weak D gene call, 5 bases matching. Sequencing was done on a sample of peripheral blood. The bases are TGTGCCAGCAGTCTATCCTTACAGGAGAACTATGGCTACACCTTC. Its amino acids are CASSLSLQENYGYTF.